The 25 T cell receptor beta chains below come from one sample, sequenced in a study of OX40 agonist ivuxolimab in advanced cancers. Here immunoSEQ multiplex PCR was the method, and the copy in TCRdb shows in-frame clones only, minus some. The table has fewer than 85,000 clones, 80% seen once; the top ten hold less than 9.5%. The sequencing used CD4+ or CD8+ T cells sorted from blood, collected in a trial of the OX40 agonist ivuxolimab. The origin of the receptors is an adult with an advanced solid tumor such as melanoma, head and neck, liver or kidney cancer.

In DNA form, the CDR3 reads TGCGCCAGCAGCCAGGAAGGGACAGGGCAATTTCAGTACTTC. It translates to CASSQEGTGQFQYF. The rearrangement joins TRBV4-1 to TRBJ2-4, with 9 bases identical to TRBD1. The ends lost 3 bases at V and 11 bases at J; junction bases unmatched: 8. CDR1 MGHRA and CDR2 YSYEKL come from the germline V gene. The CDR3 has 14 amino acids.

V and J are TRBV6-1 and TRBJ2-3; possibly TRBD2 for D (7 bases). Germline CDR1 reads MNHNS; CDR2 reads SASEGT. Trimming cost V 2 bases and J 1 base, with 13 bases left between them. This CDR3 is built from 16 residues. The DNA for the CDR3 is TGTGCCAGCAGTGAAACGGGGGGCTATGGCACAGATACGCAGTATTTT. Translating it yields CASSETGGYGTDTQYF.

V gene TRBV19 combines with J gene TRBJ1-1; 7 nucleotides align to TRBD1. V shed 5 bases and J 4 bases; nucleotides not matched to a gene: 10. Germline assignment: CDR1 LNHDA and CDR2 SQIVND (reference sequence). The CDR3 has 15 amino acids. The CDR3: CASSPEGARGTEAFF. The CDR3 nucleotides are TGTGCCAGTAGTCCCGAGGGGGCGCGGGGCACTGAAGCTTTCTTT.

The chain has TRBV14 and TRBJ1-5, with unresolved D. Per germline, CDR1 SGHDN and CDR2 FVKESK. The germline V and J ends were trimmed by 4 bases and 3 bases, with 16 bases remaining between them. The length of the CDR3 is 16 residues. The DNA of the CDR3 is TGTGCCAGCAGCCCCCCGCCCTTTCTTCTCAATCAGCCCCAGCATTTT. It is translated as CASSPPPFLLNQPQHF.

The chain has TRBV7-2 and TRBJ2-1; tentatively, D is TRBD1 or TRBD2 (7 bases each). Germline-derived CDR1 and CDR2 are SGHTA and FQGNSA. This CDR3 is built from 12 residues. Trimming cost V 5 bases and J 8 bases, with 10 bases left between them. CDR3 protein: CASSQGGDEQFF. CDR3 sequence (DNA): TGTGCCAGCAGCCAGGGGGGGGATGAGCAGTTCTTC.

A few counts support this clone. The V gene is TRBV20-1, the J gene TRBJ2-3; D gene unclear. The CDR3 loop spans 11 amino acids. V shed 5 bases and J shed 2 bases, with 5 bases lying between them. The germline CDR1 and CDR2 sequences are DFQATT and SNEGSKA (reference sequence). This CDR3 is CSAYNTDTQYF. Here the CDR3 DNA reads TGCAGTGCTTACAACACAGATACGCAGTATTTT.

The chain couples TRBV7-3 to TRBJ2-3; D gene ambiguous. CDR3 length: 15 residues. Germline CDR1 and CDR2: SGHTA and FQGTGA. The ends were cut back, 2 bases at V and 1 base at J, with 10 bases in the middle. CDR3 sequence reads: CASSLSAFGTDTQYF. As DNA, the CDR3 is TGTGCCAGCAGCTTATCGGCCTTCGGCACAGATACGCAGTATTTT.

The genes are TRBV29-1 and TRBJ1-1; D might be TRBD1 (6 bases). Germline CDR1 reads SQVTM; CDR2 reads ANQGSEA. Trimming shortened V by 4 bases and J by 7 bases, and 22 bases separated the two germline ends. The CDR3 has 15 amino acids. CDR3 in amino acids: CSVARGVNLGDEAFF. CDR3 nucleotide sequence: TGCAGCGTTGCCAGGGGCGTAAATCTAGGGGATGAAGCTTTCTTT.

This clone came up a few times. The V call is TRBV27, the J call TRBJ1-4, with 7 positions matching TRBD1. The length of the CDR3 is 16 residues. From germline, CDR1 is MNHEY and CDR2 SMNVEV (reference sequence). V lost 2 bases to trimming and J lost 5 bases; unmatched junction nucleotides: 8. Here the CDR3 DNA reads TGTGCCAGCAGTTTAACCTCGACAGGGTGGAATGAAAAACTGTTTTTT. It specifies CASSLTSTGWNEKLFF.

This chain joins TRBV10-3 and TRBJ1-3; D remains ambiguous. CDR1 and CDR2 (germline): ENHRY, SYGVKD. Deletions cut 10 bases from V and 0 bases from J, with 16 bases between. The CDR3 totals 15 residues. The CDR3 reads CATIAADLSGNTIYF. The DNA of the CDR3 is TGTGCCACTATCGCGGCAGATCTCTCTGGAAACACCATATATTTT.

The chain is built from TRBV6-4 and TRBJ1-5; D perhaps matches TRBD1 (6 bases). The CDR3 spans 15 residues. Per the germline V gene, CDR1 is MRHNA and CDR2 is SNTAGT. V shed 3 bases and J shed 0 bases, with 9 bases lying between them. The CDR3 bases are TGTGCCAGCAGTGAGCAGGGGATTAGCAATCAGCCCCAGCATTTT. This translates into CASSEQGISNQPQHF.

The chain carries TRBV7-9 and TRBJ2-1; a weak D match, TRBD2 (6 bases). V was shortened by 3 bases and J by 8 bases, with 14 bases between the two germline ends. This CDR3 is 14 amino acids long. Looked up from germline, CDR1 is SEHNR and CDR2 is FQNEAQ (reference sequence). The CDR3 spells CASSFDGTGDEQFF. Written as DNA, the CDR3 is TGTGCCAGCAGCTTCGACGGGACGGGGGATGAGCAGTTCTTC. The full variable domain, in which reference TRBV7-9 and TRBJ2-1 provide the parts outside the CDR3, is DTGVSQNPRHKITKRGQNVTFRCDPISEHNRLYWYRQTLGQGPEFLTYFQNEAQLEKSRLLSDRFSAERPKGSFSTLEIQRTEQGDSAMYLCASSFDGTGDEQFFGPGTRLTVL.

This clone was seen ten or more times. This rearrangement joins TRBV19 to TRBJ2-2; TRBD1 agrees at 8 bases. Germline CDR1 reads LNHDA; CDR2 reads SQIVND (reference sequence). V shed 8 bases, J shed 1 base, and the junction held 3 bases outside the gene matches. The CDR3 is 14 residues long. Written as DNA, the CDR3 is TGTGCCAGTCACGGGACAGGGAACACCGGGGAGCTGTTTTTT. Protein product: CASHGTGNTGELFF.

The chain has TRBV1 and TRBJ2-7; TRBD2, the table's D call, lacks a check against the DNA. TRBV1 is a pseudogene segment. The CDR3 sequence is 16 residues long. The CDR3 protein is CTSSQEGGAASYEQYV. Written as DNA, the CDR3 is TGCACCAGCAGCCAAGAAGGGGGGGCCGCCTCCTACGAGCAGTACGTC.

This clone was counted a few times. This chain links TRBV6-6 with TRBJ2-3; a weak D match, TRBD1 (5 bases). The V end lost 9 bases, the J end lost 2 bases, and 15 bases lay between the germline ends. Per germline, CDR1 MNHNY and CDR2 SVGAGI (reference sequence). The CDR3 runs to 14 residues. CDR3 sequence: CASHSRGNTDTQYF. The CDR3 region has the DNA TGTGCCAGTCACTCAAGGGGAAACACAGATACGCAGTATTTT.

The chain recombines TRBV5-6 with TRBJ2-7, with 10 bases that match TRBD1. The V segment lost 3 bases and the J segment 6 bases; nucleotides outside the gene matches: 6. Per germline, CDR1 SGHDT and CDR2 YYEEEE. The CDR3 runs 14 residues. The CDR3 nucleotides read TGTGCCAGCAGCTGGGGACAGGGGTGGAGCGAGCAGTACGTC. Translated, it gives CASSWGQGWSEQYV.

The CDR3 DNA is TGTGCCAGCAGCTTGGTAGGACAGGGTGTCTATGGCTACACCTTC. This translates into CASSLVGQGVYGYTF. V is TRBV5-4 and J is TRBJ1-2; TRBD1 matches at 8 bases. The CDR3 runs to 15 residues. The V and J ends lost 0 bases and 4 bases, in that order; junction bases with no gene match: 5. Germline lookup yields CDR1 SGHNT and CDR2 YYREEE (reference sequence).

This clone was counted once. The chain links TRBV5-4 to TRBJ1-1; TRBD1 matches at 8 bases. V was pared by 3 bases and J by 0 bases, with 4 bases of the junction left unmatched. The CDR3 covers 15 residues. The germline CDR1 and CDR2 sequences are SGHNT and YYREEE (reference sequence). In DNA form, the CDR3 reads TGTGCCAGCAGCTCGGGGGACAGGATGAACACTGAAGCTTTCTTT. Protein sequence: CASSSGDRMNTEAFF.

V gene TRBV5-8 combines with J gene TRBJ2-6, with D maybe TRBD2 (5 bases). The CDR3 contains 15 residues. The germline CDR1 and CDR2 sequences are SGHTS and YDEGEE. Trimming took off 9 bases at V and 2 bases at J, with 15 bases between the two ends. The CDR3 sequence is CATGKIRTGANVLTF. CDR3 nucleotides: TGTGCCACGGGGAAGATCCGGACTGGGGCCAACGTCCTGACTTTC.

The chain joins TRBV2 to TRBJ1-4; maybe TRBD1 (5 bases). Trimming took off 8 bases at V and 5 bases at J, with 15 bases between the two ends. The length of the CDR3 is 14 residues. Germline CDR1 reads SNHLY; CDR2 reads FYNNEI. Here the CDR3 DNA reads TGTGCCAGCGCCGTGGGGGGTCTGAATGAAAAACTGTTTTTT. The encoded protein is CASAVGGLNEKLFF.

The chain is built from TRBV10-1 and TRBJ2-2, with 7 bases fitting TRBD2. With V trimmed by 5 bases and J by 2 bases, 5 bases remained unmatched. The germline V gene encodes CDR1 WNHNN and CDR2 SYGVQD (reference sequence). The CDR3 is 15 amino acids. The CDR3 nucleotides are TGCGCCAGCAGTCGCGGGGGACTCAACACCGGGGAGCTGTTTTTT. It codes for CASSRGGLNTGELFF.

The gene calls are TRBV6-1 and TRBJ2-1; TRBD1 agrees at 9 bases. The trim removed 6 bases at V and 4 bases at J, leaving 7 bases unmatched. The germline V gene encodes CDR1 MNHNS and CDR2 SASEGT. The CDR3 length is 15 residues. In nucleotides, the CDR3 is TGTGCCAGCAGGACCCGGGACAGGGATTACAATGAGCAGTTCTTC. This codes for CASRTRDRDYNEQFF.

The rearrangement links TRBV6-5 to TRBJ2-5, with TRBD2 identical over 13 bases. V lost 4 bases, J lost 5 bases, and 7 bases stayed unmatched. The CDR3 is 16 amino acids. Germline-derived CDR1 and CDR2 are MNHEY and SVGAGI. The CDR3 region has the DNA TGTGCCAGCAGTTGGGGAAGGACTAGCGGGGGTGAGACCCAGTACTTC. Its translation: CASSWGRTSGGETQYF.

V usage is TRBV10-3 and J usage is TRBJ2-3; tentatively, D is TRBD2 (6 bases). Looked up from germline, CDR1 is ENHRY and CDR2 is SYGVKD. This CDR3 is built from 18 residues. Trimming left V 3 bases short and J 0 bases short, with 19 bases between. CDR3 protein: CAISDPVGGGFSTDTQYF. The DNA of the CDR3 is TGTGCCATCAGTGATCCTGTGGGAGGAGGATTTAGCACAGATACGCAGTATTTT.

V gene TRBV7-9 combines with J gene TRBJ2-2; 7 nucleotides agree with TRBD2. The CDR3 totals 15 residues. CDR1 is SEHNR, CDR2 FQNEAQ, per germline (reference sequence). Trimming took 2 bases from V and 0 from J; bases not matched to a gene: 0. The DNA of the CDR3 is TGTGCCAGCAGCTTAAGCGGGGCGAACACCGGGGAGCTGTTTTTT. This sequence encodes CASSLSGANTGELFF.